Here is one TCR beta chain with its context. Antigen: not known. V lost 1 base and J lost 7; bases outside the gene matches: 10. The CDR3 loop spans 17 amino acids. Germline V gene data show CDR1 as SGHTA and CDR2 as FQGNSA. These data originate in a study of cytomegalovirus exposure and HLA in healthy donors. Study-level background: A previous analysis identified approximately 110 million unique TCR beta sequences derived from 180 million or so T cells. Of several hundred genotyped donors, roughly 80% clustered with self-reported Caucasian donors. The study, taken as a whole, reports: V- and J-gene trimming in TCR beta was tied to a missense DCLRE1C variant by an analysis performed later. In all likelihood, a cluster of highly shared sequence variants was a sequencing artifact.

The PCR ran on 60 Vbeta and 13 Jbeta primers. Here immunoSEQ multiplex PCR was the method, and the copy in TCRdb shows in-frame clones only, minus some. The data show 100,000 to 150,000 clones, 80% seen once. Sequenced sample: PBMCs. The chain is built from TRBV7-2 and TRBJ1-2, with 12 bases fitting TRBD1. The origin of this receptor is a man aged 25 to 40 in good health and CMV-seropositive. CDR3 bases: TGTGCCAGCAGCTTAGACGGAGGCGGGACAGGGGGCGGTGGCTACACCTTC. It specifies CASSLDGGGTGGGGYTF.